This entry lists 13 T cell receptor beta chains sequenced from one sample in a study of vaccination effects on CD4 cells after COVID-19. Assay used: immunoSEQ multiplex PCR; TCRdb lists only in-frame clones, some missing. The sample has 25,000 to 30,000 clones; about 70% are singletons. These receptors are not linked to any known antigen. ViraFEST assay sequencing came after antigen-specific CD4+ T cells were expanded with viral peptide pools. CD4+ T cells were isolated after 10 days of culture. Nobody among the vaccine recipients had prior SARS-CoV-2 infection (nucleocapsid antibodies were negative). The sample in question was CD4+ T cells from PBMCs cultured with HCoV-NL63 spike peptides, obtained before COVID-19 vaccination. The receptors were sampled from a human donor who received a COVID-19 vaccine.

This chain uses TRBV29-1 with TRBJ2-1, with TRBD2 identical over 11 bases. Looked up from germline, CDR1 is SQVTM and CDR2 is ANQGSEA. Trimming removed 3 bases from V and 2 bases from J; junction bases left unmatched: 6. This CDR3 is built from 16 residues. The CDR3 loop is CSVDSTSGGTYNEQFF. As DNA, the CDR3 is TGCAGCGTTGATTCCACTAGCGGGGGTACCTACAATGAGCAGTTCTTC.

This clone was seen only once. No conserved phenylalanine or tryptophan ends this CDR3, so it is likely a read error. No DNA is shown, since the ends of the CDR3 on it are uncertain; the CDR3 is the one TCRdb lists. V gene TRBV19 combines with J gene TRBJ2-6; the table assigns TRBD1, which was not confirmed against the DNA. The CDR3 is made up of 10 amino acids, end residues included. Germline values: CDR1 LNHDA, CDR2 SQIVND (reference sequence). The CDR3 region is CASSIAGQGT.

This clone was seen just once. The V gene is TRBV6-5, the J gene TRBJ1-6; D call uncertain. CDR3 length equals 13 residues. The germline CDR1 and CDR2 sequences are MNHEY and SVGAGI. V lost 6 bases to trimming and J lost 6 bases, with 9 bases between them. DNA for the CDR3: TGTGCCAGCAGGAAGGGTTTTAATTCACCCCTCCACTTT. Its translation: CASRKGFNSPLHF.

This clone has more than one count but fewer than ten. The chain is built from TRBV19 and TRBJ1-5, with 8 bases lining up with TRBD1. This CDR3 contains 14 residues. Germline V gene lookup returns CDR1 LNHDA and CDR2 SQIVND (reference sequence). Losses at the gene ends were 7 bases for V and 4 bases for J; bases not matched to a gene: 6. This CDR3 reads CASTPTGVNQPQHF. CDR3 nucleotide sequence: TGTGCCAGTACCCCGACAGGGGTAAATCAGCCCCAGCATTTT. Full variable domain (remainder filled in from reference TRBV19 and TRBJ1-5): DGGITQSPKYLFRKEGQNVTLSCEQNLNHDAMYWYRQDPGQGLRLIYYSQIVNDFQKGDIAEGYSVSREKKESFPLTVTSAQKNPTAFYLCASTPTGVNQPQHFGDGTRLSIL.

This clone was counted once. The chain carries TRBV6-1 and TRBJ1-2, with 7 bases aligning to TRBD1. Germline CDR1 MNHNS, CDR2 SASEGT. The CDR3 runs 14 residues. J was trimmed by 7 bases and V by 2 bases; bases with no gene match: 7. The CDR3 region has the DNA TGTGCCAGCAGTGAAACCTTTGACAGGGTTGGCTACACCTTC. Amino acids: CASSETFDRVGYTF.

The rearrangement uses TRBV28 and TRBJ2-7, with 9 positions matching TRBD2. The V segment lost 2 bases and the J segment 4 bases; nucleotides outside the gene matches: 3. Germline CDR1 is MDHEN and CDR2 is SYDVKM. CDR3 length: 14 amino acids. CDR3 nucleotides: TGTGCCAGCAGTTTAGTTAGCGGGAGTTACGAGCAGTACTTC. Its translation: CASSLVSGSYEQYF.

The chain joins TRBV5-6 to TRBJ1-5, with D possibly TRBD1 on 5 matching bases. Per the germline V gene, CDR1 is SGHDT and CDR2 is YYEEEE. V lost 4 bases to trimming and J lost 0 bases, with 14 bases between them. The CDR3 extends over 16 amino acids. Written as DNA, the CDR3 is TGTGCCAGCAGCGGGGGGGGTCCCAATAGCAATCAGCCCCAGCATTTT. As protein: CASSGGGPNSNQPQHF. The full variable domain, its missing parts supplied by reference TRBV5-6 and TRBJ1-5, is DAGVTQSPTHLIKTRGQQVTLRCSPKSGHDTVSWYQQALGQGPQFIFQYYEEEERQRGNFPDRFSGHQFPNYSSELNVNALLLGDSALYLCASSGGGPNSNQPQHFGDGTRLSIL.

CDR3 nucleotides: TGTGCCATCAGTGAACACGAAAACACCATATATTTT. This codes for CAISEHENTIYF. The chain joins TRBV10-3 to TRBJ1-3; D gene uncertain. Per the germline V gene, CDR1 is ENHRY and CDR2 is SYGVKD. CDR3 length: 12 residues. Between the trimmed V and J ends, which lost 3 bases and 6 bases, there was a span of 6 bases.

This sequence joins TRBV24-1 and TRBJ2-7, with a weak D call TRBD2 (5 bases). Germline V gives CDR1 KGHDR, CDR2 SFDVKD. Deletions cut 10 bases from V and 4 bases from J, with 7 bases between. The CDR3 is made up of 10 amino acids. The CDR3 spells CATLGYEQYF. The CDR3 DNA sequence: TGTGCCACACTAGGGTACGAGCAGTACTTC.

V usage is TRBV6-2 or TRBV6-3 and J usage is TRBJ1-5, with 10 positions matching TRBD1. The germline V gene has CDR1 MNHEY and CDR2 SVGEGT. The V and J ends lost 6 bases and 9 bases, in that order; junction bases with no gene match: 17. This CDR3 comprises 17 residues. In DNA form, the CDR3 reads TGTGCCAGCAGCGAAATGCCGACAGGGGGCGAACGTCGGCCCCAGCATTTT. Its translation is CASSEMPTGGERRPQHF.

In this sample, this clone turned up once. The V and J genes are TRBV6-6 and TRBJ2-3; 11 bases map to TRBD2. V was pared by 5 bases and J by 5 bases, with 12 bases of the junction left unmatched. Germline V gene lookup returns CDR1 MNHNY and CDR2 SVGAGI (reference sequence). The CDR3 consists of 17 residues. CDR3 loop: CASSRRLAGPAVDTQYF. CDR3 sequence (DNA): TGTGCCAGCAGTCGCCGACTAGCGGGGCCCGCAGTAGATACGCAGTATTTT.

This chain uses TRBV29-1 with TRBJ1-1, with 9 bases matching TRBD1. Germline CDR1 reads SQVTM; CDR2 reads ANQGSEA. After removal of 5 bases from V and 4 bases from J, the junction contained 2 bases not matched to a gene. The CDR3 covers 12 residues. The CDR3 nucleotides read TGCAGCGTTACAGGGGGCGGCACTGAAGCTTTCTTT. It codes for CSVTGGGTEAFF. The full variable domain, in which reference TRBV29-1 and TRBJ1-1 provide the parts outside the CDR3, is SAVISQKPSRDICQRGTSLTIQCQVDSQVTMMFWYRQQPGQSLTLIATANQGSEATYESGFVIDKFPISRPNLTFSTLTVSNMSPEDSSIYLCSVTGGGTEAFFGQGTRLTVV.

The chain employs TRBV30 and TRBJ2-7; weak D call: TRBD2 (5 bases). CDR1 and CDR2 (germline): GTSNPN, SVGIG (reference sequence). Deletions cut 3 bases from V and 0 bases from J, with 6 bases between. The CDR3 consists of 12 residues. The CDR3, as DNA: TGTGCCTGGAGGGGGAGCTCCTACGAGCAGTACTTC. Its translation is CAWRGSSYEQYF.